The entry below describes one TCR beta chain. Its antigen remains unknown. The source of the sample is a study of cytomegalovirus exposure and HLA in healthy donors. About the study: Among the approximately 430 donors who were genotyped, about 86% fell in the genetic ancestry cluster that is associated with self-reported Caucasian donors. General study points: The authors assumed roughly uniform sequencing depth across donors for presence/absence analyses. Prediction of most subjects' HLA-A and HLA-B alleles by TCR beta sequences was reportedly accurate.

The CDR3 extends over 15 amino acids. V gave up 4 bases and J gave up 3 bases; unmatched junction bases: 8. Germline V gene lookup returns CDR1 SNHLY and CDR2 FYNNEI. Amplification used 60 Vbeta primers and 13 Jbeta primers. Measured with immunoSEQ multiplex PCR; TCRdb has only the in-frame clones, and not every one. The table records 250,000 to 350,000 clones, more than 55% of them present only once. The TCR sequence derives from a female donor in good health and CMV-seronegative. The genes are TRBV2 and TRBJ1-1; 7 nucleotides agree with TRBD1. The sequenced sample was PBMCs. Written as DNA, the CDR3 is TGTGCCAGCAGTGGACAGGGACCTGTGGACACTGAAGCTTTCTTT. This gives the protein CASSGQGPVDTEAFF.